These T cell receptor beta chains were read from a single sample in a study of early T cells in non-severe SARS-CoV-2 infection. TCRdb re-called the 5' RACE reads through MiXCR, storing one row per CDR3 protein. The sample has tens of thousands of distinct CDR3 sequences, 5% to 6% seen once. Sample: whole blood. Receptors originate from an adult who was a healthcare worker with PCR-confirmed SARS-CoV-2 infection or an uninfected control (not recorded which). The CDR3 runs from the conserved cysteine through the conserved F or W. A D gene is named only where the DNA matches it firmly. For some rows the clone size is stated as once, few or many, or as a class when expanded; others skip it.

CDR3 length	J gene	clone size	D gene	V gene	CDR3 DNA	CDR3 protein
14	TRBJ1-2	few	TRBD1	TRBV6-6	TGTGCCGTTCCGACGGACAGGTCTAACTATGGCTACACCTTC	CAVPTDRSNYGYTF
15	TRBJ2-2	few	NA	TRBV4-2	TGTGCCAGCAGCCCCGGGACCAAAAACACCGGGGAGCTGTTTTTT	CASSPGTKNTGELFF
15	TRBJ2-2	many	TRBD1	TRBV6-6	TGTGCCAGCAGTTACTCGCAGGGGGCAGGCGGGGAGCTGTTTTTT	CASSYSQGAGGELFF
14	TRBJ2-2	many	TRBD1	TRBV4-3	TGCGCCAGCAGCCAAGGGACAGGGAGCGGGGAGCTGTTTTTT	CASSQGTGSGELFF
13	TRBJ2-3	NA	NA	TRBV10-3	TGTGCCATCAGCGCGGAACGCACAGATACGCAGTATTTT	CAISAERTDTQYF
12	TRBJ1-1	many	NA	TRBV6-6	TGTGCCAGCAGCTTCGACGGGACTGAAGCTTTCTTT	CASSFDGTEAFF
16	TRBJ1-2	many	NA	TRBV7-9	TGTGCCAGCAGCCAAGCCCTGACAGTTCCGAACTATGGCTACACCTTC	CASSQALTVPNYGYTF
13	TRBJ2-3	many	NA	TRBV11-2	TGTGCCAGCAGCTTCGCTAGGACAGATACGCAGTATTTT	CASSFARTDTQYF
13	TRBJ2-7	many	NA	TRBV10-3	TGTGCCATCAGTGTCGATAGGACGACCGAGCAGTACTTC	CAISVDRTTEQYF
14	TRBJ2-5	many	TRBD2	TRBV30	TGTGCCTTCTCCCCCGGGACTAGCCAAGAGACCCAGTACTTC	CAFSPGTSQETQYF
16	TRBJ2-1	many	TRBD2	TRBV7-6	TGTGCCAGCAGCTTAGAGTGGCAGGGAGGGAACAATGAGCAGTTCTTC	CASSLEWQGGNNEQFF
15	TRBJ2-5	many	TRBD2	TRBV11-2	TGTGCCAGCAGCTTGGGCGGGAGTGGCGCGGAGACCCAGTACTTC	CASSLGGSGAETQYF
14	TRBJ2-1	many	TRBD1	TRBV7-2	TGTGCCAGCAGCTTTCGACAGGGTATGAATGAGCAGTTCTTC	CASSFRQGMNEQFF
17	TRBJ2-4	few	TRBD1	TRBV28	TGTGCCAGCACCCGGACAGGGGGCAAAAGGGCCAAAAACATTCAGTACTTC	CASTRTGGKRAKNIQYF
13	TRBJ1-1	many	NA	TRBV30	TGTGCCTGGAGTGTGAGGGAGGACACTGAAGCTTTCTTT	CAWSVREDTEAFF
19	TRBJ2-1	many	NA	TRBV6-1	TGTGCCAGCAGTGAATTCAGCCGGGAGCTTGTAGGCCCCTACAATGAGCAGTTCTTC	CASSEFSRELVGPYNEQFF
15	TRBJ1-2	many	NA	TRBV25-1	TGTGCCAGCAGTGAATCGGAGACCAGGGATACTGGCTACACCTTC	CASSESETRDTGYTF
14	TRBJ1-4	few	NA	TRBV28	TGTGCCTCCGGCCAAGGGAGAACCAATGAAAAACTGTTTTTT	CASGQGRTNEKLFF
15	TRBJ2-1	many	NA	TRBV5-4	TGTGCCAGCAGCTTGGAAGGCCGGAATTTGGATGAGCAGTTCTTC	CASSLEGRNLDEQFF
20	TRBJ2-3	NA	TRBD2	TRBV10-3	TGTGCCATCAGCGGGGTCTCTGGACTAGCGGGAGAGAGCACGGGAGATACGCAGTATTTT	CAISGVSGLAGESTGDTQYF
18	TRBJ1-3	many	NA	TRBV4-2	TGTGCCAGCAGCCAAGAGGGGACGGTAATGAACTCTGGAAACACCATATATTTT	CASSQEGTVMNSGNTIYF
15	TRBJ2-5	many	TRBD1	TRBV7-9	TGTGCCAGCAGCATCGGGACAGGGGAGGCAGAGACCCAGTACTTC	CASSIGTGEAETQYF
13	TRBJ2-3	many	TRBD2	TRBV20-1	TGCAGTGCTAGAAGACTAGCCACAGATACGCAGTATTTT	CSARRLATDTQYF
12	TRBJ1-2	few	NA	TRBV27	TGTGCCAGCGGGGGGTGGAACTATGGCTACACCTTC	CASGGWNYGYTF
17	TRBJ2-3	many	TRBD1	TRBV18	TGTGCCAGCTCACCACGCGGCAGGGGGCTGGGCACAGATACGCAGTATTTT	CASSPRGRGLGTDTQYF
18	TRBJ2-1	few	NA	TRBV21-1	TGTGCCAGCAGCAAAGAAGGAGGGGCTAGCGGGAGATCTGATGAGCAGTTCTTC	CASSKEGGASGRSDEQFF
16	TRBJ2-7	many	TRBD1	TRBV4-1	TGCGCCAGCAGCCAAGACGAGGGGGCTTTACCCTACGAGCAGTACTTC	CASSQDEGALPYEQYF
14	TRBJ2-7	many	TRBD2	TRBV20-1	TGCAGTGCTAGAATCGCGGGAGGGTCTATCGAGCAGTACTTC	CSARIAGGSIEQYF
14	TRBJ1-2	many	TRBD1	TRBV6-2/TRBV6-3	TGTGCCAGCATTGAACAGGGGAATGCCCATGGCTACACCTTC	CASIEQGNAHGYTF
13	TRBJ2-7	NA	TRBD1	TRBV18	TGTGCCAGCTCAGGCGACAGGGAATTCTCGCAGTACTTC	CASSGDREFSQYF
13	TRBJ2-1	many	NA	TRBV20-1	TGCAGTGCGAGAGGGGTTGGGGTGAATGAGCAGTTCTTC	CSARGVGVNEQFF
13	TRBJ2-5	many	NA	TRBV11-2	TGTGCCAGCAGCTTGGGACCGCAAGAGACCCAGTACTTC	CASSLGPQETQYF
18	TRBJ2-3	many	NA	TRBV20-1	TGCAGTGCTAGAGATAGGGTAACGGTTTGGGAGGGCACAGATACGCAGTATTTT	CSARDRVTVWEGTDTQYF
13	TRBJ2-6	many	NA	TRBV6-1	TGTGCCAGCACCATCACTGGGGCCAACGTCCTGACTTTC	CASTITGANVLTF
17	TRBJ2-7	NA	TRBD1	TRBV29-1	TGCAGCGTTGAAGTTCCAACCGGGACAGGGGTCCTCTACGAGCAGTACTTC	CSVEVPTGTGVLYEQYF
13	TRBJ1-4	many	TRBD1	TRBV10-3	TGTGCCATCGGAGACAGGGGGTTTGAAAAACTGTTTTTT	CAIGDRGFEKLFF
16	TRBJ2-3	many	NA	TRBV7-8	TGTGCCAGCAGCTTGGCCAGGGGAAGGACCACAGATACGCAGTATTTT	CASSLARGRTTDTQYF
14	TRBJ2-3	many	NA	TRBV11-2	TGTGCCAGCACCCTAGGGAGACCGACAGATACGCAGTATTTT	CASTLGRPTDTQYF
13	TRBJ1-4	few	NA	TRBV28	TGTGCCAGCAGTTTGTTGTCTAATGAAAAACTGTTTTTT	CASSLLSNEKLFF
15	TRBJ2-7	many	NA	TRBV6-5	TGTGCCAGCAGCATAGGGGGATCACCCCCTGGGGAGCAGTACTTC	CASSIGGSPPGEQYF
14	TRBJ2-1	many	NA	TRBV9	TGTGCCAGCAGCTCCAGTGACCTAGGCAATGAGCAGTTCTTC	CASSSSDLGNEQFF
19	TRBJ2-1	many	NA	TRBV3-1	TGTGCCAGCAGTCAGGATTCGGGTTTGGTCTCGGGTTCCTACAATGAGCAGTTCTTC	CASSQDSGLVSGSYNEQFF
16	TRBJ2-3	few	TRBD2	TRBV18	TGTGCCAGCTCACCACCAGCGGGAGGGCGAGGAGGTACGCAGTATTTT	CASSPPAGGRGGTQYF
14	TRBJ2-3	many	NA	TRBV20-1	TGCAGTGCAAACCCGACCCGTTTCGGGAGTACGCAGTATTTT	CSANPTRFGSTQYF
14	TRBJ1-1	NA	NA	TRBV10-3	TGTGCCATCAGCGCGGGACGGTCGAACACTGAAGCTTTCTTT	CAISAGRSNTEAFF
15	TRBJ2-7	many	TRBD2	TRBV11-2	TGTGCCAGCAGCCCTCTAGCGGGTTCGCCCTACGAGCAGTACTTC	CASSPLAGSPYEQYF
14	TRBJ2-5	many	NA	TRBV5-6	TGTGCCAGCAGCTTGACGTGGGTAGCACGGACCCAGTACTTC	CASSLTWVARTQYF
16	TRBJ1-1	NA	NA	TRBV7-2	TGTGCCAGCAGCTTAGGGGTCAGGCGCATGAACACTGAAGCTTTCTTT	CASSLGVRRMNTEAFF
15	TRBJ2-4	many	TRBD2	TRBV11-2	TGTGCCAGCAGCTCCACTAGCGGGGTAGGGAACATTCAGTACTTC	CASSSTSGVGNIQYF